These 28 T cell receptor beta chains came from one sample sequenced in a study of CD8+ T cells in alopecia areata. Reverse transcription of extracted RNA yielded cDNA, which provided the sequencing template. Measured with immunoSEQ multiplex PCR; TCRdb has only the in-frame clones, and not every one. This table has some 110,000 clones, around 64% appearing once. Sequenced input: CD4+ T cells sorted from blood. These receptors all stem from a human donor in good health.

The CDR3 DNA reads as TGTGCCAGCAGTTTTTTCCACTACGAGCAGTACTTC. Its protein is CASSFFHYEQYF. The V call is TRBV28, the J call TRBJ2-7; D unresolved. CDR3 length: 12 amino acids. The germline V gene encodes CDR1 MDHEN and CDR2 SYDVKM. Trimming took off 3 bases at V and 3 bases at J, with 6 bases between the two ends. The full variable domain, completed using reference TRBV28 and TRBJ2-7, is DVKVTQSSRYLVKRTGEKVFLECVQDMDHENMFWYRQDPGLGLRLIYFSYDVKMKEKGDIPEGYSVSREKKERFSLILESASTNQTSMYLCASSFFHYEQYFGPGTRLTVT.

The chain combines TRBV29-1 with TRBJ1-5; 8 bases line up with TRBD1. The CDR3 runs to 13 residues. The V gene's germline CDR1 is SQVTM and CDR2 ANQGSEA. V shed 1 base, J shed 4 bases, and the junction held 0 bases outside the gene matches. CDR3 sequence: CSVEGTGNQPQHF. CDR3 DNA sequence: TGCAGCGTTGAAGGGACAGGGAATCAGCCCCAGCATTTT. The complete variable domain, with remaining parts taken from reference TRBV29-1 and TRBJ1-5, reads SAVISQKPSRDICQRGTSLTIQCQVDSQVTMMFWYRQQPGQSLTLIATANQGSEATYESGFVIDKFPISRPNLTFSTLTVSNMSPEDSSIYLCSVEGTGNQPQHFGDGTRLSIL.

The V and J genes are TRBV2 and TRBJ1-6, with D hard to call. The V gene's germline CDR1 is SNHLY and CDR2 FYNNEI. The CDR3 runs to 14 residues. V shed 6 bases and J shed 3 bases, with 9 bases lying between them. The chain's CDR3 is CASRRGVYNSPLHF. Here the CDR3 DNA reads TGTGCCAGCAGGCGGGGTGTCTATAATTCACCCCTCCACTTT.

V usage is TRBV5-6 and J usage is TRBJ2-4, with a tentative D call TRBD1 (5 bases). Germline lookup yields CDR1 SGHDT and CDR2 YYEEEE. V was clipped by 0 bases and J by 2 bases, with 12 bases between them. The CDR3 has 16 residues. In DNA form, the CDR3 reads TGTGCCAGCAGCTTGGATCCAGGGATACCCAAAAACATTCAGTACTTC. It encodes CASSLDPGIPKNIQYF.

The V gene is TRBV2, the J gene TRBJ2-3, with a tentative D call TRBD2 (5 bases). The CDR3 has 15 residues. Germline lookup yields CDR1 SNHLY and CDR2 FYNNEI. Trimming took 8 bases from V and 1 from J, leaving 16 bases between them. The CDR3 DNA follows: TGTGCCAGCGCGGACTCCCGGATAGGCACAGATACGCAGTATTTT. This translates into CASADSRIGTDTQYF.

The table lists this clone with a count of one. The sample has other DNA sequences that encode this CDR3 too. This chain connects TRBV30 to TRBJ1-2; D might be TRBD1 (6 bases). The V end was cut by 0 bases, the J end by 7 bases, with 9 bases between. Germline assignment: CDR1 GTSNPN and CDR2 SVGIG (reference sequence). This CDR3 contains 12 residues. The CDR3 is CAWSVGGPGYTF. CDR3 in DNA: TGTGCCTGGAGTGTCGGGGGGCCTGGCTACACCTTC.

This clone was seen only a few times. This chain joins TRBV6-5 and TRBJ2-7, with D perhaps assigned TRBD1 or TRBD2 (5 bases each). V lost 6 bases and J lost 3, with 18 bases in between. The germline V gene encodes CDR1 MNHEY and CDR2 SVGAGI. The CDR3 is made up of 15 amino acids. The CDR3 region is CASSSEKGRNYEQYF. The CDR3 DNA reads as TGTGCCAGCAGCTCCGAGAAGGGACGGAACTACGAGCAGTACTTC.

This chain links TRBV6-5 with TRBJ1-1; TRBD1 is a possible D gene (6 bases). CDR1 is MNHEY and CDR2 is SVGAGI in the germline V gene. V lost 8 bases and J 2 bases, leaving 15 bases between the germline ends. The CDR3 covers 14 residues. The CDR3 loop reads CASLRGGANTEAFF. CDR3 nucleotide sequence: TGTGCCAGCCTACGCGGGGGGGCAAACACTGAAGCTTTCTTT.

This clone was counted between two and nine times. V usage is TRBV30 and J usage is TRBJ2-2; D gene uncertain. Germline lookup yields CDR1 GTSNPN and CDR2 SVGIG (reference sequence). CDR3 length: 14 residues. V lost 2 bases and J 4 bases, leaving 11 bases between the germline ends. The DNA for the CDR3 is TGTGCCTGGAGTAGGCAGAGTATCACCGGGGAGCTGTTTTTT. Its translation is CAWSRQSITGELFF.

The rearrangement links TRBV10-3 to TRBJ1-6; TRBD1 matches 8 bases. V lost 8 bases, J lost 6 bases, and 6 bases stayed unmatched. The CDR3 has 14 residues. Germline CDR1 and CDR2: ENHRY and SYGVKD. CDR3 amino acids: CAIAAGQGNSPLHF. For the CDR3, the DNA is TGTGCCATCGCGGCTGGACAGGGTAATTCACCCCTCCACTTT.

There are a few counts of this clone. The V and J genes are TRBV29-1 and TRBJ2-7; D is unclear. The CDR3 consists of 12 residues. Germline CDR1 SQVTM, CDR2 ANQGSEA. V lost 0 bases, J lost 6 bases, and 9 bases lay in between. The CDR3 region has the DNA TGCAGCGTTGAAGACTCGCTTTTCGAGCAGTACTTC. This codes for CSVEDSLFEQYF.

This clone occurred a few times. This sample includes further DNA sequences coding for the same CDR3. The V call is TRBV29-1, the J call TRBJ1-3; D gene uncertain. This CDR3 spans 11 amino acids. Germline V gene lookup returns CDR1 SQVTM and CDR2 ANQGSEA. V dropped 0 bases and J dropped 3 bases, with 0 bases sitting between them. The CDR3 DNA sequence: TGCAGCGTTGAAGATGGAAACACCATATATTTT. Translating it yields CSVEDGNTIYF.

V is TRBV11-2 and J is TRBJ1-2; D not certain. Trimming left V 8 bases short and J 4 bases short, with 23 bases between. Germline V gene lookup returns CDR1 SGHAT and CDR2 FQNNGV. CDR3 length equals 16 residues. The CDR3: CASGKAGIAGIYGYTF. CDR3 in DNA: TGTGCCAGCGGAAAAGCTGGGATTGCGGGGATCTATGGCTACACCTTC.

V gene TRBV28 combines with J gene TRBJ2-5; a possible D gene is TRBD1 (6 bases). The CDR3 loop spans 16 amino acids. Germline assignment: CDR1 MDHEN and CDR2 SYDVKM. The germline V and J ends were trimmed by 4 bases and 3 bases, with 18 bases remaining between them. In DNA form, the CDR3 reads TGTGCCAGCAGTTCCAATTACAGGACAGCCAAAGAGACCCAGTACTTC. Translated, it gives CASSSNYRTAKETQYF.

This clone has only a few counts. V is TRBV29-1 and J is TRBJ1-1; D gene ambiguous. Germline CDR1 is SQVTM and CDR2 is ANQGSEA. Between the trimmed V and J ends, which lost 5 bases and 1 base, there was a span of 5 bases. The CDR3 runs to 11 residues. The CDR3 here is CSVSKNTEAFF. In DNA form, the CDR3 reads TGCAGCGTTTCGAAGAACACTGAAGCTTTCTTT.

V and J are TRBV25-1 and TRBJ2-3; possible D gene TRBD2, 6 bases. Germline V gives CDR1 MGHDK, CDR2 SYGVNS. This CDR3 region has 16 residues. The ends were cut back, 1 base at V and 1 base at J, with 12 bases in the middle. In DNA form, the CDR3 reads TGTGCCAGCAGTGAATTTTACGGAGGGGGCACAGATACGCAGTATTTT. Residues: CASSEFYGGGTDTQYF. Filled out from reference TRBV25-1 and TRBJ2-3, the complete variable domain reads EADIYQTPRYLVIGTGKKITLECSQTMGHDKMYWYQQDPGMELHLIHYSYGVNSTEKGDLSSESTVSRIRTEHFPLTLESARPSHTSQYLCASSEFYGGGTDTQYFGPGTRLTVL.

The CDR3 is CASSQVLDGYLYEQYF. The CDR3 region has the DNA TGCGCCAGCAGCCAAGTTTTGGACGGTTACTTATACGAGCAGTACTTC. The chain carries TRBV4-1 and TRBJ2-7; D is undetermined. Trimming stripped 1 base from V and 4 bases from J, with 17 bases between. The CDR3 runs to 16 residues. Germline assignment: CDR1 MGHRA and CDR2 YSYEKL.

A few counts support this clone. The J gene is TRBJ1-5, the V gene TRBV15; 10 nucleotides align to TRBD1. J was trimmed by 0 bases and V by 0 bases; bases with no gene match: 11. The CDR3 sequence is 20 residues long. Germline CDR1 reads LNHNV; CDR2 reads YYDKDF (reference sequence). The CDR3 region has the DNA TGTGCCACCAGCAGAGATGGGAGACAGGGGGCAAGGGGTAGCAATCAGCCCCAGCATTTT. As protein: CATSRDGRQGARGSNQPQHF.

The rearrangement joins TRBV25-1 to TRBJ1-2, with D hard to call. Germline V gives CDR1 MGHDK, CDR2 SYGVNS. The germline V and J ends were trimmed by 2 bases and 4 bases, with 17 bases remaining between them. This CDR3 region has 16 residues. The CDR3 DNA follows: TGTGCCAGCAGTGAAGAGGCGGCGGGTTTGGCCTATGGCTACACCTTC. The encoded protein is CASSEEAAGLAYGYTF.

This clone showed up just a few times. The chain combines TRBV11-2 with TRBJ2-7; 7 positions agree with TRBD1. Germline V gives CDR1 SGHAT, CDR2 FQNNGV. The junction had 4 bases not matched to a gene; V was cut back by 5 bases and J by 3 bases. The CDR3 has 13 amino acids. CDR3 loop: CASSRDSFYEQYF. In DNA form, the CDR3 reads TGTGCCAGCAGCAGGGACAGCTTCTACGAGCAGTACTTC.

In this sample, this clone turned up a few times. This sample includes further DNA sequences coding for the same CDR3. In nucleotides, the CDR3 is TGTGCCTGGAGCCCCACCCGGGAGGCTTTCTTT. Encoded protein: CAWSPTREAFF. The rearrangement joins TRBV30 to TRBJ1-1; D is unclear. From germline, CDR1 is GTSNPN and CDR2 SVGIG (reference sequence). The V gene lost 3 bases and the J gene lost 11 bases, with 13 bases spanning the gap. This CDR3 has 11 residues.

In nucleotides, the CDR3 is TGTGCCAGCAGTCTTCTCAGTCGTTCACCCCTCCACTTT. Protein product: CASSLLSRSPLHF. The rearrangement joins TRBV6-5 to TRBJ1-6; D gene uncertain. Trimming removed 5 bases from V and 9 bases from J, with 11 bases in between. The CDR3 extends over 13 amino acids. Germline CDR1 is MNHEY and CDR2 is SVGAGI.

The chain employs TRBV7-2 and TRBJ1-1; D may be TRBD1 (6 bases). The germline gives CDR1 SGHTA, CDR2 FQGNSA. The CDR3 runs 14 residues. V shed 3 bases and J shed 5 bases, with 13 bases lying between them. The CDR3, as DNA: TGTGCCAGCAGCTTTCGGGGGCGCGGGACTGAAGCTTTCTTT. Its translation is CASSFRGRGTEAFF.

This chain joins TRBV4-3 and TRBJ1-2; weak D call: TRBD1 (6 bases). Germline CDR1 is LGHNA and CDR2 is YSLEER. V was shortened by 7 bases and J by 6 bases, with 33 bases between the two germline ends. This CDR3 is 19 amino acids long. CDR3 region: CASTPRSGEQGGARNGYTF. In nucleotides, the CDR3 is TGCGCCAGCACCCCAAGATCAGGTGAACAGGGTGGGGCTAGGAATGGCTACACCTTC.

CDR3 nucleotide sequence: TGTGCCAGCAGTTTATCCCGACTCTCTAACTATGGCTACACCTTC. It is translated as CASSLSRLSNYGYTF. The J gene is TRBJ1-2, the V gene TRBV27; D not certain. The V end was cut by 0 bases, the J end by 0 bases, with 8 bases between. The CDR3 extends over 15 amino acids. Germline values: CDR1 MNHEY, CDR2 SMNVEV (reference sequence).

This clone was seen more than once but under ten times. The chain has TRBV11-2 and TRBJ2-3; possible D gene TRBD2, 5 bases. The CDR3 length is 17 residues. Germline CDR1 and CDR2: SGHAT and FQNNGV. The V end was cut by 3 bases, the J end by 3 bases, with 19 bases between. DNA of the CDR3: TGTGCCAGCAGCTTGGGCCCTAGCCAGGCACAGACAGATACGCAGTATTTT. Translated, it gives CASSLGPSQAQTDTQYF.

Here the CDR3 reads CASSRQGLSTGELFF. The CDR3 DNA is TGTGCCAGCAGCCGACAGGGATTGAGCACCGGGGAGCTGTTTTTT. This chain uses TRBV6-5 with TRBJ2-2, with 7 bases identical to TRBD1. This CDR3 is 15 amino acids long. Germline lookup yields CDR1 MNHEY and CDR2 SVGAGI. J lost 4 bases, V lost 6 bases, and 8 bases had no gene match.

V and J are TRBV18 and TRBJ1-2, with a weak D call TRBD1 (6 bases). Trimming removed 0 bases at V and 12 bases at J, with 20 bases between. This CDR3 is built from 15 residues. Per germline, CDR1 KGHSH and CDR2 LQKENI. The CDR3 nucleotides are TGTGCCAGCTCACCACCTTTGTTGGACAGCCGAAGACACACCTTC. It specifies CASSPPLLDSRRHTF.